This note documents a single T cell receptor beta chain sequence. This clone was seen more than once but under ten times. Its antigen remains undetermined. Base-call qualities are not available, and no considerably larger clone is one nucleotide away. The data derive from a study of beta chain features in type 1 diabetes (dated by TCRdb to between 2018 and 2020). Regarding the study in general: Patients and healthy donors did not differ in mean age, gender distribution, total cell number or subset yield. Regulatory and stem cell-like memory subsets were isolated from only 8 patients and roughly 8 healthy donors, whereas naive and central memory subsets came from all 30 or so donors. In the study, recently diagnosed type 1 diabetes patients and matched healthy donors were compared on the TCRB repertoires of their sorted circulating CD4+ T cell subsets. A total of about 100 million sorted cells were examined across all samples, and RNA yield correlated strongly with the number of cells per subset.

The CDR3 has 15 amino acids, counting the end cysteine and phenylalanine. Kept here is only the CDR3 DNA, which spans 45 bases and is read in frame from base 1. V loses 6 bases, J loses 3 bases, and the germline ends lie 18 bases apart. The germline V gene specifies MNHEY as CDR1 and SVGAGI as CDR2. The High Capacity cDNA Reverse Transcription Kit was used to reverse transcribe all of the isolated RNA, meaning that expressed TCRB transcripts were what got sequenced. Naive, central memory and regulatory T cell samples underwent deep immunoSEQ sequencing, averaging roughly 3.3 million total reads per sample. After sorted cells were lysed in RLT buffer, RNA was extracted with DNase-treated RNeasy Micro or Mini kits, with the choice depending on cell number. To prevent cross-contamination, every cell subset was processed on its own, while patient and healthy donor samples were processed together. Using the immunoSEQ multiplex PCR, TCRB sequences were amplified from cDNA into 87-bp fragments spanning the CDR3 region. The amplicons were sequenced using the Illumina HiSeq platform. The source study handled its data this way. Synthetic template baselines were used to correct PCR bias computationally, reads within Hamming distance 2 were collapsed, and singletons that could not be merged were discarded. Reads were aligned against IMGT to assign V, D and J genes, CDR3 length and insertions or deletions at six rearrangement sites. Clonotype counts were normalized to sorted cell number within each subset before computing true diversity and Gini coefficients with the tcR R package. The overlap coefficient, calculated on TCRB nucleotide sequences, was used to measure repertoire sharing. TCRdb took this table from immuneACCESS and kept in-frame rearrangements with V and J called. Such tables lack part of the clones; where checked against another copy, unresolved V genes explain under half of the gap, and the rest is unexplained. D and trimming come from the DNA, and the V and J calls and clone size come from that table. The sample yields 310,000 or so clones; roughly 8% were counted once. The top ten hold approximately 0.47% of the sample.

Each donor gave one peripheral blood draw, about 110 mL on average, collected into heparinised tubes. A BD FACSAria II was used to sort naive, central memory, regulatory and stem cell-like memory CD4+ T cells with a panel that included CD45RO, CCR7, CD25, CD127, CD95 and CD27. Every sorted population had a purity above 95%. PBMCs were isolated immediately by Lymphoprep density gradient centrifugation and stained directly without culture. So that batch effects would be minimized, each experiment stained and sorted samples in pairs, pairing one healthy donor with one patient. The full study reports these points: At VDJ recombination sites, type 1 diabetes patients had fewer insertions and more deleted nucleotides, which implies abnormalities in thymic rearrangement. Because cDNA rather than genomic DNA was sequenced, highly expressing activated cells could have been over-represented, although no difference in activation and CD3 levels was found between groups. A moderate but significant shortening of TCRB CDR3 length was observed in type 1 diabetes patients in all four CD4+ subsets. HLA sub-analyses involved small numbers of individuals, so any influence of HLA type on TCRB rearrangement remained unresolved. The naive, central memory and regulatory TCRB repertoires appeared to resemble one another more closely among patients than among healthy donors. Shorter templates might be favored by PCR, yet because patient and control samples were amplified and corrected together, any such skew would affect both groups equally.

Material: central memory CD4+ T cells from blood. The rearrangement joined TRBV6-5 to TRBJ2-7; the D gene cannot be named for sure. This receptor was taken from a woman between 18 and 29 years old in good health. The bases are TGTGCCAGCAGCCTCGGCTGGATGACCCGCTACGAGCAGTACTTC. This yields the protein CASSLGWMTRYEQYF.